The TCR beta chain under discussion was sequenced for a study of PD-1 and CTLA-4 blockade in melanoma. Assay used: immunoSEQ multiplex PCR; TCRdb lists only in-frame clones, some missing. The table records almost 30,000 clones, roughly 91% of them present only once. The CDR3 is 15 residues long. V shed 5 bases, J shed 5 bases, and the junction held 10 bases outside the gene matches. From germline, CDR1 is SNHLY and CDR2 FYNNEI. The V call is TRBV2, the J call TRBJ2-7; TRBD2 agrees at 9 bases. The sample consisted of CD8+ T cells from peripheral blood, taken before anti-PD-1 treatment. The clonotype comes from a human donor with melanoma. CDR3 loop: CASSSRIAGVDEQYF. CDR3 coding DNA: TGTGCCAGCAGTTCGAGAATAGCGGGAGTGGACGAGCAGTACTTC.